This is a list of T cell receptor beta chains from one sample in a study of T-cell reconstitution after alpha-beta-depleted transplantation in children. TCRdb processed the PCR reads anew with MiXCR; each CDR3 protein has one entry. The table records about 580,000 distinct CDR3 sequences, 23% of them present only once. Sequencing used PBMCs, mostly from graft donor cells, obtained 360 days after TCRalphabeta/CD19-depleted stem cell transplant. Every receptor here comes from a boy under two years old who had a stem cell transplant for acute myeloid leukemia, so the T cells may come from the graft donor. CDR3s include the opening cysteine and the closing phenylalanine or tryptophan. The D gene is left open where the match is weak. Clone size is stated in some rows and not others, as once, few, many or a class when expanded.

j_gene	abundance	d_gene	v_gene	CDR3nt	CDR3aa
TRBJ2-1	few	TRBD2	TRBV20-1	TGCAGTGCTAGAGATTATAGCGGGGGGGCGTACAATGAGCAGTTCTTC	CSARDYSGGAYNEQFF
TRBJ2-3	-	-	TRBV5-1	TGCGCCAGCAGCTTAATGGAGACGTGGCTCGGGCTAAGCACAGATACGCAGTATTTT	CASSLMETWLGLSTDTQYF
TRBJ2-6	-	-	TRBV28	TGTGCCAGCATGCGCCAGGGTTACTCTGGGGCCAACGTCCTGACTTTC	CASMRQGYSGANVLTF
TRBJ2-2	many	TRBD2	TRBV29-1	TGCAGCGTCCTCCCCGGGACTAGCGGGGGCACCGGGGAGCTGTTTTTT	CSVLPGTSGGTGELFF
TRBJ2-5	-	-	TRBV27	TGTGCCAGCAGTTCGCCCGGGTTAGCCAAGCGGCAAGAGACCCAGTACTTC	CASSSPGLAKRQETQYF
TRBJ2-1	many	-	TRBV29-1	TGCAGCGTTGCCCCAGGGAGTACCTACAATGAGCAGTTCTTC	CSVAPGSTYNEQFF
TRBJ2-1	many	-	TRBV7-9	TGTGCCAGCAGCTTAGCGCGTGAGGGTGAGCAGTTCTTC	CASSLAREGEQFF
TRBJ2-2	-	-	TRBV7-8	TGTGCCAGCAGCTTAGCGCCTCGCGGGTCTGGGTACACCGGGGAGCTGTTTTTT	CASSLAPRGSGYTGELFF
TRBJ2-1	-	TRBD2	TRBV4-2	TGTGCCAGCAGCCCGTGGACTAGCGGGGGCCTAACCCTTAATGAGCAGTTCTTC	CASSPWTSGGLTLNEQFF
TRBJ1-2	-	-	TRBV6-4	TGTGCCAGCAGTGACTCGGGGAGCTATGGCTACACCTTC	CASSDSGSYGYTF
TRBJ1-1	-	TRBD1	TRBV6-5	TGTGCCAGCAGTTACCGAGGACAGGTGAACACTGAAGCTTTCTTT	CASSYRGQVNTEAFF
TRBJ1-4	-	-	TRBV6-5	TGTGCCAGCAGGTCTACCCGACAGGATCAGAAACTGTATTTT	CASRSTRQDQKLYF
TRBJ2-1	many	-	TRBV29-1	TGCAGCGTCGTAGATTCCCCCGTAGGCGATGAGCAGTTCTTC	CSVVDSPVGDEQFF
TRBJ2-3	many	-	TRBV12-3/TRBV12-4	TGTGCCAGCAGTTTTGAGGATACGCAGTATTTT	CASSFEDTQYF
TRBJ2-4	-	-	TRBV6-1	TGTGCCAGCAGTCCCAAGGCCAAAAACATTCAGTACTTC	CASSPKAKNIQYF
TRBJ1-5	many	-	TRBV19	TGTGCCAGTGCTCGGACAGCCGATCAGCCCCAGCATTTT	CASARTADQPQHF
TRBJ2-3	-	TRBD1	TRBV6-5	TGTGCCAGCAGTTACAGTAGGACAGGGGGCACAGATACGCAGTATTTT	CASSYSRTGGTDTQYF
TRBJ1-1	many	-	TRBV29-1	TGCAGCGTTGATCGGGGTGGCGATAGAGCTTTCTTT	CSVDRGGDRAFF
TRBJ2-3	many	TRBD1	TRBV6-5	TGTGCCAGCAGTTTGAACAGGGGTCCAGATACGCAGTATTTT	CASSLNRGPDTQYF
TRBJ2-4	-	-	TRBV15	TGTGCCACCAGCAGAGATCTCGGGGTTCTGATCAAAAACATTCAGTACTTC	CATSRDLGVLIKNIQYF
TRBJ2-5	few	-	TRBV3-1	TGTGCCAGCAGCCAAGATCACAAGCACGGGGCCCAGTACTTC	CASSQDHKHGAQYF
TRBJ1-3	-	-	TRBV7-2	TGTGCCAGCAGCATGAGGTCCCTAAAACTCTCTGGAAACACCATATATTTT	CASSMRSLKLSGNTIYF
TRBJ1-2	-	-	TRBV5-1	TGCGCCAGCAGCTTGAATAGGGACCACGGCTACACCTTC	CASSLNRDHGYTF
TRBJ1-5	many	-	TRBV7-2	TGTGCCAGCAGCCCCCTCACGGGGTTCAATCAGCCCCAGCATTTT	CASSPLTGFNQPQHF
TRBJ2-2	-	-	TRBV20-1	TGCAGTGCTAGAGACAGGGATCGAGGCGGGGAGCTGTTTTTT	CSARDRDRGGELFF
TRBJ2-2	-	-	TRBV11-1	TGTGCCAGCAGCCCGAGGGTCACAGGTGTGATTCCCGGGGAGCTGTTTTTT	CASSPRVTGVIPGELFF
TRBJ2-7	-	-	TRBV7-2	TGTGCCAGCAGCCCAGGGAGGATGGAGTACGAGCAGTACTTC	CASSPGRMEYEQYF
TRBJ1-1	many	-	TRBV6-4	TGTGCCAGCAGTCCCGGGGGGGGGCGGATGAACACTGAAGCTTTCTTT	CASSPGGGRMNTEAFF